What follows are 20 T cell receptor beta chains derived from one specimen sequenced in a study of T-cell memory formation after mild COVID-19 (dated by TCRdb to the early 2020s). Library preparation employed 5' RACE. The run used an Illumina NovaSeq 6000. Clones were called with MiXCR by TCRdb after fastp trimmed the public reads at Q25, and only in-frame beta chains were retained. CDR3 protein duplicates are merged, each entry listing the most common genes and DNA. Within this sample are some 260,000 distinct CDR3 sequences, with roughly 17% of them counted one time only. The ten largest clones take up approximately 3.6% of the sample. Sequenced sample: PBMCs or a T cell subset sorted from them (not recorded which). These receptors were obtained from a man aged 18 to 35 who had mild COVID-19 (a few samples of this study predate the infection). The sample titles of this study are shuffled in the database, so cell type and time point are left out; the donor was told from shared clones.

The CDR3 region has the DNA TGTGCCAGCAGCGCCTACGGGGGGGCGGTTGGAGATACGCAGTATTTT. It is translated as CASSAYGGAVGDTQYF. This sequence joins TRBV7-9 and TRBJ2-3, with 8 bases identical to TRBD2. CDR3 length equals 16 residues. The junction had 12 bases not matched to a gene; V was cut back by 5 bases and J by 5 bases. Germline V gene sequence: CDR1 SEHNR, CDR2 FQNEAQ (reference sequence).

There are a few counts of this clonotype. The chain links TRBV5-1 to TRBJ2-3, with D perhaps matching TRBD2 (7 bases). Trimming pared 9 bases from V and 6 bases from J, leaving 20 bases between. This CDR3 has 14 amino acids. Germline V gene lookup returns CDR1 SGHRS and CDR2 YFSETQ. The CDR3 nucleotides are TGCGCCACCTCGGCGGGGGCTGCCGGTGATACGCAGTATTTT. It codes for CATSAGAAGDTQYF.

The table lists this clonotype with a few counts. The V and J genes are TRBV11-2 and TRBJ2-3; either TRBD1 or TRBD2 may fit D (5 bases each). Trimming removed 2 bases at V and 8 bases at J, with 17 bases between. The germline gives CDR1 SGHAT, CDR2 FQNNGV. The CDR3 covers 15 residues. CDR3 region: CASSLTLGTSPTQYF. The CDR3 nucleotides read TGTGCCAGCAGCTTAACCCTAGGGACCTCGCCTACGCAGTATTTT.

This clonotype has more than one count but fewer than ten. Compared with germline, one end of the junction differs, possibly owing to a read error. The rearrangement links TRBV7-7 to TRBJ1-6; 8 positions agree with TRBD1. The CDR3 consists of 13 residues. Per germline, CDR1 SSHAT and CDR2 FNYEAQ (reference sequence). The DNA of the CDR3 is TGTGCTAGCAGTCGGGACAGGTGGGCACCCCTCCACTTT. This sequence encodes CASSRDRWAPLHF.

In its sample, this clonotype was seen a few times. This rearrangement joins TRBV20-1 to TRBJ1-3; D remains unclear. Germline V gene data show CDR1 as DFQATT and CDR2 as SNEGSKA (reference sequence). CDR3 length: 13 residues. Trimming cost V 5 bases and J 0 bases, with 8 bases left between them. Here the CDR3 reads CSAEEVSGNTIYF. The DNA of the CDR3 is TGCAGTGCTGAGGAAGTCTCTGGAAACACCATATATTTT.

This clonotype turned up a few times. The gene calls are TRBV24-1 and TRBJ1-5; 8 nucleotides match TRBD1. Germline-derived CDR1 and CDR2 are KGHDR and SFDVKD. J lost 6 bases, V lost 3 bases, and 9 bases had no gene match. CDR3 length equals 16 residues. The CDR3 here is CATSDGRQGSVQPQHF. DNA of the CDR3: TGTGCCACCAGTGATGGACGACAGGGGTCCGTTCAGCCCCAGCATTTT.

This clonotype came up a few times. This chain connects TRBV7-9 to TRBJ2-6, with no clear D. Trimming shortened V by 1 base and J by 0 bases, and 7 bases separated the two germline ends. The CDR3 is 16 residues long. Germline V CDR1 and CDR2: SEHNR, FQNEAQ (reference sequence). CDR3 loop: CASSLGSISGANVLTF. For the CDR3, the DNA is TGTGCCAGCAGCTTAGGTTCTATCTCTGGGGCCAACGTCCTGACTTTC.

V usage is TRBV5-1 and J usage is TRBJ2-7, with D perhaps matching TRBD1 (5 bases). V was cut by 0 bases and J by 1 base, with 11 bases left in between. There are 15 residues in the CDR3. CDR1 is SGHRS, CDR2 YFSETQ, per germline. The CDR3 nucleotides are TGCGCCAGCAGCTTGGACCCAGGGTCATCCTACGAGCAGTACTTC. It yields the protein CASSLDPGSSYEQYF.

The chain carries TRBV2 and TRBJ2-2, with 11 nucleotides matching TRBD2. The ends lost 7 bases at V and 5 bases at J; junction bases unmatched: 3. CDR1 is SNHLY, CDR2 FYNNEI, per germline. There are 14 residues in the CDR3. Written as DNA, the CDR3 is TGTGCCAGCATAGCGGGGGGGCGTACCGGGGAGCTGTTTTTT. The encoded protein is CASIAGGRTGELFF. The complete variable domain, with remaining parts taken from reference TRBV2 and TRBJ2-2, reads EPEVTQTPSHQVTQMGQEVILRCVPISNHLYFYWYRQILGQKVEFLVSFYNNEISEKSEIFDDQFSVERPDGSNFTLKIRSTKLEDSAMYFCASIAGGRTGELFFGEGSRLTVL.

This clonotype appeared many times. The chain couples TRBV7-2 to TRBJ1-2, with TRBD1 matching over 11 bases. J gave up 4 bases and V 3 bases, and 1 base lay outside the gene matches. The CDR3 covers 14 residues. Per the germline V gene, CDR1 is SGHTA and CDR2 is FQGNSA. CDR3 protein: CASSFGTGGYGYTF. CDR3 nucleotide sequence: TGTGCCAGCAGCTTCGGGACAGGGGGCTATGGCTACACCTTC.

Of note for this clonotype: One end of the junction does not line up with germline, which may come from a read error. This chain links TRBV20-1 with TRBJ1-1; D gene ambiguous. Germline CDR1 DFQATT, CDR2 SNEGSKA (reference sequence). The CDR3 extends over 9 amino acids. This chain's CDR3 is CSAKLASAF. CDR3 nucleotides: TGCAGTGCTAAATTGGCCAGTGCTTTT.

This chain connects TRBV5-1 to TRBJ1-1; D might be TRBD1 (6 bases). V was shortened by 2 bases and J by 5 bases, with 13 bases between the two germline ends. The germline V gene has CDR1 SGHRS and CDR2 YFSETQ. The CDR3 sequence is 14 residues long. CDR3 in DNA: TGCGCCAGCAGCTTACAGGGTGAAAGGACTGAAGCTTTCTTT. Protein: CASSLQGERTEAFF.

A few counts support this clonotype. The chain uses TRBV4-1 and TRBJ2-7; D is possibly TRBD1 (5 bases). Germline V CDR1 and CDR2: MGHRA, YSYEKL. V was cut by 8 bases and J by 1 base, with 18 bases left in between. The CDR3 sequence is 15 residues long. The CDR3 loop is CASRRIGVGSYEQYF. As DNA, the CDR3 is TGCGCCAGCCGCAGGATAGGGGTAGGTTCCTACGAGCAGTACTTC.

In its sample, this clonotype was seen many times. The chain links TRBV15 to TRBJ2-5, with a tentative D call TRBD2 (5 bases). Trimming cost V 0 bases and J 3 bases, with 11 bases left between them. The CDR3 extends over 15 amino acids. Looked up from germline, CDR1 is LNHNV and CDR2 is YYDKDF (reference sequence). This CDR3 is CATSRDASEEETQYF. CDR3 DNA sequence: TGTGCCACCAGCAGAGATGCATCGGAGGAAGAGACCCAGTACTTC.

The chain recombines TRBV5-1 with TRBJ1-5; D uncertain. V was trimmed by 4 bases and J by 4 bases, leaving 9 bases between them. CDR3 length: 13 residues. The V gene's germline CDR1 is SGHRS and CDR2 YFSETQ. The CDR3 bases are TGCGCCAGCAGCATCGCAAGTAATCAGCCCCAGCATTTT. Its protein product is CASSIASNQPQHF.

This clonotype was counted a few times. V usage is TRBV6-5 and J usage is TRBJ2-1; 7 positions match TRBD2. The trim removed 6 bases at V and 2 bases at J, leaving 7 bases unmatched. The CDR3 has 15 residues. Germline CDR1 reads MNHEY; CDR2 reads SVGAGI. The CDR3 spells CASSRAGVAYNEQFF. For the CDR3, the DNA is TGTGCCAGCAGCCGCGCGGGGGTAGCCTACAATGAGCAGTTCTTC.

This clonotype turned up a few times. V and J are TRBV7-2 and TRBJ2-7; TRBD1 is a possible D gene (5 bases). The CDR3 extends over 13 amino acids. Germline V gene lookup returns CDR1 SGHTA and CDR2 FQGNSA. V was shortened by 6 bases and J by 1 base, with 10 bases between the two germline ends. CDR3 DNA: TGTGCCAGCAGTTTCCAGGGATCCTACGAGCAGTACGTC. Its protein product is CASSFQGSYEQYV.

This clonotype was counted at least ten times. The chain uses TRBV6-2 or TRBV6-3 and TRBJ1-6; D might be TRBD1 (5 bases). Deletions cut 2 bases from V and 6 bases from J, with 8 bases between. The length of the CDR3 is 14 residues. The germline V gene encodes CDR1 MNHEY and CDR2 SVGEGT. CDR3 in DNA: TGTGCCAGCAGTTACCTGACAGCTAATTCACCCCTCCACTTT. Amino acid sequence: CASSYLTANSPLHF.

A few counts support this clonotype. The V call is TRBV18, the J call TRBJ1-2; TRBD1 agrees at 8 bases. The CDR3 is 15 residues long. The V segment lost 0 bases and the J segment 8 bases; nucleotides outside the gene matches: 8. From germline, CDR1 is KGHSH and CDR2 LQKENI. CDR3: CASSPPDRVAGGYTF. DNA for the CDR3: TGTGCCAGCTCACCACCGGACAGGGTGGCGGGAGGCTACACCTTC. Together with reference TRBV18 and TRBJ1-2, the CDR3 gives the full variable domain: NAGVMQNPRHLVRRRGQEARLRCSPMKGHSHVYWYRQLPEEGLKFMVYLQKENIIDESGMPKERFSAEFPKEGPSILRIQQVVRGDSAAYFCASSPPDRVAGGYTFGSGTRLTVV.

There are a few counts of this clonotype. This chain joins TRBV2 and TRBJ1-2, with 9 positions matching TRBD1. CDR3 length equals 14 residues. V gave up 6 bases and J gave up 7 bases; unmatched junction bases: 9. The V gene's germline CDR1 is SNHLY and CDR2 FYNNEI. CDR3 loop: CASRTRQGGSGYTF. The CDR3 coding sequence is TGTGCCAGCAGAACACGACAGGGGGGCAGTGGCTACACCTTC.